This T cell receptor (beta chain) comes out of a study of blood T cell repertoires in COVID-19. Study context: In each case, the material was cDNA or gDNA derived from T cells, B-cell-depleted T cells, or PBMCs.

As processed by the authors: By means of reference gene primer amplification, nucleated cell counts were estimated. Generated by immunoSEQ multiplex PCR, the TCRdb table keeps only in-frame clones and is missing some. V and J calls and clone size are copied from that table; D and trimming were computed from the DNA. This sample has over 75,000 clones, with just under 85% found just once. Trimming pared 2 bases from V and 1 base from J, leaving 12 bases between. The CDR3 is 15 residues long. Germline CDR1 and CDR2: SGHRS and YFSETQ. Sample: peripheral blood. The rearrangement links TRBV5-1 to TRBJ2-5, with a possible D match to TRBD1 (6 bases). The clonotype was recovered from a man in his 70s with acute or convalescent COVID-19. The CDR3 spells CASSLSGQSQETQYF. CDR3 nucleotide sequence: TGCGCCAGCAGCTTATCTGGACAGTCCCAAGAGACCCAGTACTTC.